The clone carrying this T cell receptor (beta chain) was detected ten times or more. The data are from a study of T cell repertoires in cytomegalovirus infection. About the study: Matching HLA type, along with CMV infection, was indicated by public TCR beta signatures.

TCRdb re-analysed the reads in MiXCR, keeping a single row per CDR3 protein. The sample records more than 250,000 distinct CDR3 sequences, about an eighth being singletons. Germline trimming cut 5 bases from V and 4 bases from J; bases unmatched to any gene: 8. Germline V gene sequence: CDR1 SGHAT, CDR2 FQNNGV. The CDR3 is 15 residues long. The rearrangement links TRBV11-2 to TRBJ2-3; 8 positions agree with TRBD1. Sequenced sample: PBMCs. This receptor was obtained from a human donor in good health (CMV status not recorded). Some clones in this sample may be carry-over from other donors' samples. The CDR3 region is CASSIRTGFPDTQYF. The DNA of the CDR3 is TGTGCCAGCAGCATCAGGACAGGGTTTCCAGATACGCAGTATTTT.